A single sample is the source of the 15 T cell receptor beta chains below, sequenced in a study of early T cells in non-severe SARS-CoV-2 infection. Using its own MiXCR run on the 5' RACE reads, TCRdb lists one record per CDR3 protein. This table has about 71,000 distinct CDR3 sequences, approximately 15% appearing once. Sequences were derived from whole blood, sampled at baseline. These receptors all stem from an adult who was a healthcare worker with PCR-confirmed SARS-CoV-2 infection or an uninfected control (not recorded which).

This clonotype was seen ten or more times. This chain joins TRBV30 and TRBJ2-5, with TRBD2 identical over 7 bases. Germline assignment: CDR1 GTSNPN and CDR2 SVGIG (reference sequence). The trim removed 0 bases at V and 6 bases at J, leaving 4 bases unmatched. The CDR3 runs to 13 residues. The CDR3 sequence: CAWSVGREKTQYF. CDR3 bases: TGTGCCTGGAGTGTGGGGAGGGAAAAGACCCAGTACTTC.

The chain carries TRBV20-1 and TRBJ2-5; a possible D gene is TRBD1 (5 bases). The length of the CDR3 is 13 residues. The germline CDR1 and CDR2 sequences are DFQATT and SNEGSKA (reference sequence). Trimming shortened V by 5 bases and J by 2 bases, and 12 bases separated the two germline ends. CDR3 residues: CSAGSGPQETQYF. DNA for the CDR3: TGCAGTGCTGGATCAGGGCCACAAGAGACCCAGTACTTC.

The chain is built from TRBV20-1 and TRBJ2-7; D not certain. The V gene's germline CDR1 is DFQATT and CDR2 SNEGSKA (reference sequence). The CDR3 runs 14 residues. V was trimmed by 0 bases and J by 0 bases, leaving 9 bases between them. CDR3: CSARDWSHSYEQYF. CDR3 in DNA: TGCAGTGCTAGAGACTGGAGCCACTCCTACGAGCAGTACTTC.

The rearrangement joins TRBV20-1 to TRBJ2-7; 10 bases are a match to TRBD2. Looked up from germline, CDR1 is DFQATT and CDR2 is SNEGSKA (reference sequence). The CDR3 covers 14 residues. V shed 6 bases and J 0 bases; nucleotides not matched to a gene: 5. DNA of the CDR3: TGCAGTGCCCCACTAGCGGGGAGCTCCTACGAGCAGTACTTC. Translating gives CSAPLAGSSYEQYF.

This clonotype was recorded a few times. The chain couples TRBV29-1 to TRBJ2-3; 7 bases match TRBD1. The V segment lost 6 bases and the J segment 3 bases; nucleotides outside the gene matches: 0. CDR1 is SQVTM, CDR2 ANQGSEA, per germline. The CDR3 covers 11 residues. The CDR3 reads CSVRGTDTQYF. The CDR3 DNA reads TGCAGCGTCAGGGGGACAGATACGCAGTATTTT.

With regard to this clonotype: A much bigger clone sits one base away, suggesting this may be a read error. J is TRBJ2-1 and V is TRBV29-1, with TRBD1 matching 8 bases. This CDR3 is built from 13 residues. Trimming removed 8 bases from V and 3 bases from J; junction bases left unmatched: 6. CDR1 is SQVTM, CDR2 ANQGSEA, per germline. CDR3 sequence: CSISQGDYNEQFF. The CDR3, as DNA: TGCAGCATTTCACAGGGGGACTACAATGAGCAGTTCTTC.

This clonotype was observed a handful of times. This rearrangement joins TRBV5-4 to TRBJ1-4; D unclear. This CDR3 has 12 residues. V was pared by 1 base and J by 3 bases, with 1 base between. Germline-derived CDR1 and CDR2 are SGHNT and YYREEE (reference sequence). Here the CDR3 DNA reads TGTGCCAGCAGCTTGCCTAATGAAAAACTGTTTTTT. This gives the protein CASSLPNEKLFF.

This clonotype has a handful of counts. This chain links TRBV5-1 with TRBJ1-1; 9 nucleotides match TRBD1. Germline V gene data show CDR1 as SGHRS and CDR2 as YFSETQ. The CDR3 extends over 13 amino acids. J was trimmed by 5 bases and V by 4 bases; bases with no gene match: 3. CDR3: CASSATGGTEAFF. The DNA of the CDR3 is TGCGCCAGCAGCGCGACAGGGGGGACTGAAGCTTTCTTT. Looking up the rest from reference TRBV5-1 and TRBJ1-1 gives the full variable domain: KAGVTQTPRYLIKTRGQQVTLSCSPISGHRSVSWYQQTPGQGLQFLFEYFSETQRNKGNFPGRFSGRQFSNSRSEMNVSTLELGDSALYLCASSATGGTEAFFGQGTRLTVV.

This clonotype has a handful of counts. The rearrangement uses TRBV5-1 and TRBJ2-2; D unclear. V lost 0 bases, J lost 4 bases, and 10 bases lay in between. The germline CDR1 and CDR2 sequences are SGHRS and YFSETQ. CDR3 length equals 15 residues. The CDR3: CASSLDGFSTGELFF. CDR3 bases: TGCGCCAGCAGCTTGGACGGGTTTAGCACCGGGGAGCTGTTTTTT.

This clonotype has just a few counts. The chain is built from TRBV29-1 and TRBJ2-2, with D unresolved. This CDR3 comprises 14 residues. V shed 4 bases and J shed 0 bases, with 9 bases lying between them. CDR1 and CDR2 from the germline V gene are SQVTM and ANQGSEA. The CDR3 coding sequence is TGCAGCGTTGTCCGCTTATCGAACACCGGGGAGCTGTTTTTT. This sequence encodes CSVVRLSNTGELFF.

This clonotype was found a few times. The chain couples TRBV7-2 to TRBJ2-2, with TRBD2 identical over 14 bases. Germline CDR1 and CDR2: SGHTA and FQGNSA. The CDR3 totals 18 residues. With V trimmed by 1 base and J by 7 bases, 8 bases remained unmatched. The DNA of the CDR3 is TGTGCCAGCAGCTTAGGACTGGGACTAGCGGGAGAGGGCGGGGAGCTGTTTTTT. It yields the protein CASSLGLGLAGEGGELFF.

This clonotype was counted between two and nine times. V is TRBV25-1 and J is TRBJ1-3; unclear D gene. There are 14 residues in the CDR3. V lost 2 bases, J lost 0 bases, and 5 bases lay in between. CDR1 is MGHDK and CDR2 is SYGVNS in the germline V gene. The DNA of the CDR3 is TGTGCCAGCAGTGAACGGTCCTCTGGAAACACCATATATTTT. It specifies CASSERSSGNTIYF. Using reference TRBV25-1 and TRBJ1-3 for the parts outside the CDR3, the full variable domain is EADIYQTPRYLVIGTGKKITLECSQTMGHDKMYWYQQDPGMELHLIHYSYGVNSTEKGDLSSESTVSRIRTEHFPLTLESARPSHTSQYLCASSERSSGNTIYFGEGSWLTVV.

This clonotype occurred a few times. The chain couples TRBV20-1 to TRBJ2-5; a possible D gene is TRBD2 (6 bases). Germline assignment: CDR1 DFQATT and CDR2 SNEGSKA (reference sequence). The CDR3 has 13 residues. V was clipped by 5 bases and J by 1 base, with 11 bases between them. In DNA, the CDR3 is TGCAGTGCTGACGGGGGAGCCCAAGAGACCCAGTACTTC. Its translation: CSADGGAQETQYF.

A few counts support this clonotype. The CDR3 DNA follows: TGTGCCAGCAGTATCGGGAACACCGGGGAGCTGTTTTTT. The encoded protein is CASSIGNTGELFF. V usage is TRBV6-2 or TRBV6-3 and J usage is TRBJ2-2; D is unclear. Germline CDR1 MNHEY, CDR2 SVGEGT. CDR3 length equals 13 residues. V shed 5 bases and J shed 1 base, with 5 bases lying between them.

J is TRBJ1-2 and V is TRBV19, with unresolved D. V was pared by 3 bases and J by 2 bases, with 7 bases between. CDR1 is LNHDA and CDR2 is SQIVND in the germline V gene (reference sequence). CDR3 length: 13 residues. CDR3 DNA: TGTGCCAGTAGTATTAGGCCCAACTATGGCTACACCTTC. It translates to CASSIRPNYGYTF.